Below, 20 T cell receptor beta chains from the same sample are listed, as sequenced in a study of cytomegalovirus exposure and HLA in healthy donors. PCR amplification relied on 60 Vbeta primers (plus 13 Jbeta primers). The data were produced by immunoSEQ multiplex PCR, yet TCRdb's version contains in-frame clones alone and is incomplete. Of roughly 150,000 clones listed, approximately 80% are singletons. Sequencing used PBMCs. Receptor source: a young woman in good health and CMV-seronegative.

The chain uses TRBV19 and TRBJ2-7; 8 bases are shared with TRBD1. The germline V gene has CDR1 LNHDA and CDR2 SQIVND (reference sequence). The junction had 5 bases not matched to a gene; V was cut back by 5 bases and J by 2 bases. The CDR3 totals 14 residues. The CDR3 sequence is CASSLDRGPYEQYF. DNA of the CDR3: TGTGCCAGTAGTCTTGACAGGGGCCCCTACGAGCAGTACTTC. Filled out from reference TRBV19 and TRBJ2-7, the complete variable domain reads DGGITQSPKYLFRKEGQNVTLSCEQNLNHDAMYWYRQDPGQGLRLIYYSQIVNDFQKGDIAEGYSVSREKKESFPLTVTSAQKNPTAFYLCASSLDRGPYEQYFGPGTRLTVT.

The chain combines TRBV6-1 with TRBJ1-2; D is perhaps TRBD1 (5 bases). Germline CDR1 MNHNS, CDR2 SASEGT. This CDR3 has 14 amino acids. V gave up 0 bases and J gave up 4 bases, with 9 bases separating them. In DNA, the CDR3 is TGTGCCAGCAGTGAAGCACAAACAGGCTATGGCTACACCTTC. This translates into CASSEAQTGYGYTF.

V is TRBV6-1 and J is TRBJ1-2; the D gene is possibly TRBD1 (6 bases). Germline V gene sequence: CDR1 MNHNS, CDR2 SASEGT. The CDR3 covers 14 residues. The V end lost 6 bases, the J end lost 3 bases, and 14 bases lay between the germline ends. The CDR3 bases are TGTGCCAGCAGCCTCACAGGGAAACACTATGGCTACACCTTC. Protein: CASSLTGKHYGYTF.

The rearrangement links TRBV5-6 to TRBJ1-5; 9 bases map to TRBD1. This CDR3 contains 17 residues. Trimming removed 2 bases from V and 0 bases from J; junction bases left unmatched: 6. The V gene's germline CDR1 is SGHDT and CDR2 YYEEEE. The CDR3: CASSFGTGPYSNQPQHF. CDR3 in DNA: TGTGCCAGCAGCTTCGGGACAGGGCCCTATAGCAATCAGCCCCAGCATTTT.

This clone was recorded a few times. The chain is built from TRBV27 and TRBJ1-2; possibly TRBD1 for D (5 bases). V gave up 5 bases and J gave up 2 bases, with 9 bases separating them. This CDR3 comprises 13 residues. Germline V CDR1 and CDR2: MNHEY, SMNVEV (reference sequence). The CDR3 is CASSLTENYGYTF. CDR3 DNA: TGTGCCAGCAGTCTGACAGAAAACTATGGCTACACCTTC.

V usage is TRBV18 and J usage is TRBJ2-5; TRBD1 aligns across 9 bases. J was trimmed by 5 bases and V by 2 bases; bases with no gene match: 6. The germline CDR1 and CDR2 sequences are KGHSH and LQKENI. The CDR3 spans 15 residues. The CDR3 spells CASSPRTGAGETQYF. Here the CDR3 DNA reads TGTGCCAGCTCACCAAGGACAGGGGCCGGGGAGACCCAGTACTTC.

The chain uses TRBV27 and TRBJ1-6; TRBD1 is a possible D gene (6 bases). V lost 1 base, J lost 0 bases, and 19 bases lay in between. The CDR3 contains 20 residues. The germline gives CDR1 MNHEY, CDR2 SMNVEV (reference sequence). CDR3: CASSLFQGIARYSYNSPLHF. CDR3 DNA: TGTGCCAGCAGTTTATTTCAGGGGATAGCCCGATACTCCTATAATTCACCCCTCCACTTT.

This chain links TRBV11-1 with TRBJ2-5, with TRBD2 identical over 13 bases. The CDR3 has 16 amino acids. Trimming took 5 bases from V and 5 from J; bases not matched to a gene: 8. CDR1 and CDR2 from the germline V gene are SGHAT and FQDESV (reference sequence). DNA for the CDR3: TGTGCCAGCAGCGGAGGACTAGCGGGGGAGTCTGAGACCCAGTACTTC. Translating gives CASSGGLAGESETQYF.

The chain employs TRBV30 and TRBJ1-2, with D maybe TRBD1 (6 bases). The CDR3 length is 12 residues. The germline V gene encodes CDR1 GTSNPN and CDR2 SVGIG (reference sequence). The V gene lost 3 bases and the J gene lost 8 bases, with 13 bases spanning the gap. CDR3 sequence (DNA): TGTGCCTGGAGCAGGGGTCCTGACGGCTACACCTTC. The encoded protein is CAWSRGPDGYTF.

The J gene is TRBJ2-5, the V gene TRBV13; a possible D gene is TRBD2 (6 bases). Trimming cost V 5 bases and J 11 bases, with 21 bases left between them. The CDR3 totals 14 residues. CDR1 PRHDT and CDR2 FYEKMQ come from the germline V gene (reference sequence). The CDR3 DNA sequence: TGTGCCAGCAGCGCTCCGACTTTGGGTCGGGGGCAGTACTTC. Translating gives CASSAPTLGRGQYF.

The chain joins TRBV5-1 to TRBJ2-7; 7 bases map to TRBD1. There are 16 residues in the CDR3. Per germline, CDR1 SGHRS and CDR2 YFSETQ. V lost 4 bases to trimming and J lost 2 bases; unmatched junction nucleotides: 12. The CDR3 is CASSRSGQPPTYEQYF. CDR3 bases: TGCGCCAGCAGCCGATCGGGACAGCCACCTACCTACGAGCAGTACTTC.

This sequence joins TRBV9 and TRBJ2-5, with TRBD2 as a possible D gene (5 bases). V lost 0 bases, J lost 5 bases, and 11 bases lay in between. CDR3 length: 14 residues. Germline V lookup: CDR1 SGDLS, CDR2 YYNGEE. The CDR3 nucleotides are TGTGCCAGCAGCGTAGGCTTGGGAGTGGAGACCCAGTACTTC. Translating gives CASSVGLGVETQYF.

V is TRBV4-2 and J is TRBJ1-3, with D possibly being TRBD1 (6 bases). The germline V gene has CDR1 LGHNA and CDR2 YNFKEQ. This CDR3 is 14 amino acids long. Trimming cost V 4 bases and J 3 bases, with 10 bases left between them. The CDR3, as DNA: TGTGCCAGCAGCCCATTACAGGGTGGAAACACCATATATTTT. Translating it yields CASSPLQGGNTIYF.

The count of this clone is one. The V gene is TRBV19, the J gene TRBJ1-1, with D perhaps TRBD1 (6 bases). Trimming took off 4 bases at V and 10 bases at J, with 13 bases between the two ends. From germline, CDR1 is LNHDA and CDR2 SQIVND (reference sequence). The CDR3 contains 12 residues. The CDR3 spells CASSTLYRAAFF. The DNA of the CDR3 is TGTGCCAGTAGTACCCTCTACAGGGCAGCTTTCTTT.

The chain is built from TRBV6-1 and TRBJ1-2; D not certain. There are 15 residues in the CDR3. V lost 5 bases to trimming and J lost 4 bases, with 17 bases between them. Germline loops: CDR1 MNHNS, CDR2 SASEGT. This chain's CDR3 is CASSPYLQAGYGYTF. Written as DNA, the CDR3 is TGTGCCAGCAGTCCTTATCTCCAGGCGGGCTATGGCTACACCTTC.

V gene TRBV7-2 combines with J gene TRBJ2-1; D might be TRBD1 (5 bases). The CDR3 has 13 residues. CDR1 SGHTA and CDR2 FQGNSA come from the germline V gene. Trimming cost V 1 base and J 10 bases, with 11 bases left between them. The CDR3 nucleotides read TGTGCCAGCAGCTTAGTGCAGGGCCCCGAGCAGTTCTTC. It encodes CASSLVQGPEQFF.

The rearrangement joins TRBV9 to TRBJ2-2, with unresolved D. V was pared by 3 bases and J by 4 bases, with 7 bases between. Germline V CDR1 and CDR2: SGDLS, YYNGEE. The length of the CDR3 is 13 residues. The CDR3 region has the DNA TGTGCCAGCAGCGCGGGTCGCACCGGGGAGCTGTTTTTT. It codes for CASSAGRTGELFF.

The DNA for the CDR3 is TGCGCCAGCAGCACGGGACAGGGGGAACAGCCCCAGCATTTT. Its translation: CASSTGQGEQPQHF. This chain uses TRBV5-1 with TRBJ1-5, with 11 nucleotides matching TRBD1. CDR1 is SGHRS and CDR2 is YFSETQ in the germline V gene. Unmatched junction bases numbered 4, after V lost 4 bases and J lost 7 bases. CDR3 length: 14 amino acids.

The J gene is TRBJ1-4, the V gene TRBV10-2; the D is unclear. The germline V gene has CDR1 WSHSY and CDR2 SAAADI. The CDR3 consists of 13 residues. The V end lost 8 bases, the J end lost 7 bases, and 14 bases lay between the germline ends. CDR3 protein: CASGSDLGEKLFF. CDR3 nucleotide sequence: TGCGCCAGCGGGTCAGACTTGGGTGAAAAACTGTTTTTT.

The chain has TRBV6-5 and TRBJ2-7; D might be TRBD1 (7 bases). Germline CDR1 and CDR2: MNHEY and SVGAGI. The CDR3 is made up of 16 amino acids. V lost 4 bases, J lost 6 bases, and 22 bases lay in between. The CDR3: CASSFSGGGKGVEQYF. The CDR3 region has the DNA TGTGCCAGCAGTTTCTCCGGAGGGGGCAAAGGCGTCGAGCAGTACTTC.